The 3 T cell receptor beta chains in this list originate from one sample, sequenced in a study of T-cell reconstitution after alpha-beta-depleted transplantation in children. This sample's TCRbeta library carried unique molecular identifier barcodes. MiXCR was run by TCRdb on the PCR reads, yielding one entry per CDR3 protein. The sample has 670,000 or so distinct CDR3 sequences; about an eighth are singletons. The sequencing used PBMCs, collected before TCRalphabeta/CD19-depleted stem cell transplant. These receptors were obtained from a girl aged 2-15 years with congenital amegakaryocytic thrombocytopenia, due to receive a stem cell transplant.

This clonotype was counted many times. V gene TRBV7-2 combines with J gene TRBJ1-5, with 8 bases aligning to TRBD1. The CDR3 is 15 amino acids. Germline V gives CDR1 SGHTA, CDR2 FQGNSA. V was clipped by 4 bases and J by 2 bases; unmatched bases: 4. The chain's CDR3 is CASSSRTGRNQPQHF. For the CDR3, the DNA is TGTGCCAGCAGCTCCCGGACAGGGCGCAATCAGCCCCAGCATTTT.

This clonotype was picked up many times. The chain is built from TRBV4-1 and TRBJ1-2; maybe TRBD1 (5 bases). Trimming pared 1 base from V and 4 bases from J, leaving 10 bases between. CDR3 length equals 14 residues. Germline CDR1 MGHRA, CDR2 YSYEKL. The CDR3 region is CASSQAGPLYGYTF. The CDR3 nucleotides are TGCGCCAGCAGCCAAGCGGGACCCCTCTATGGCTACACCTTC.

This clonotype was counted between two and nine times. CDR3 residues: CASRSSSGTVETQYF. In DNA form, the CDR3 reads TGCGCCAGCAGGTCATCCTCCGGGACAGTAGAGACCCAGTACTTC. The chain combines TRBV5-1 with TRBJ2-5; 7 bases are shared with TRBD1. V lost 5 bases and J lost 4; bases outside the gene matches: 11. The CDR3 has 15 amino acids. Germline V gene lookup returns CDR1 SGHRS and CDR2 YFSETQ.